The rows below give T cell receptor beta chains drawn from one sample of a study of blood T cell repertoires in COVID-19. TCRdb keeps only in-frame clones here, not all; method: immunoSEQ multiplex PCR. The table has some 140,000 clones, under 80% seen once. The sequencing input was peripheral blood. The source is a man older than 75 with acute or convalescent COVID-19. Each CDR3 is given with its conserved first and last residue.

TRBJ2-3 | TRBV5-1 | CASSPTGDSSTDTQYF
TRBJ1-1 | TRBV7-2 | CASSLAGGVTEAFF
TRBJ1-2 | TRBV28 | CASSTTGEVYGYTF
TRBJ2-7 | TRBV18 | CASSPQTGGSYEQYF
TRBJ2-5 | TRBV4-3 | CASSQDSSGRETQYF
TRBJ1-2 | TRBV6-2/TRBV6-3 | CASSYTAGVFGYTF
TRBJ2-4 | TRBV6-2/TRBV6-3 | CASSKGQGGAKNIQYF
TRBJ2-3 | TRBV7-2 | CASSLTGTGGLDTQYF
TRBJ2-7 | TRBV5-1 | CASSLGLAGVDEQYF
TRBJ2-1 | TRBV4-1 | CASSQEGPTTYNVQFF
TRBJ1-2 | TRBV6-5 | CASSYSTGVDGYTF
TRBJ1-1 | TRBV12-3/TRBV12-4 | CASSLGRDTEAFF
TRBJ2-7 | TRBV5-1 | CASRFRPGTGGAYEQYF
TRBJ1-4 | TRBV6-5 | CASSRTETNEKLFF
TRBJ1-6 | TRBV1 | CTSSQVGGPLHF
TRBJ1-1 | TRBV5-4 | CASSFPGQGEAFF
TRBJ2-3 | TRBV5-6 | CASSLRVGGAVDTQYF
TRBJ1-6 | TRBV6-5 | CASSYSNSPLHF
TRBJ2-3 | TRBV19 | CASSTYLLDTQYF
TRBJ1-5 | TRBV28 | CASSSASRGVNQPQHF
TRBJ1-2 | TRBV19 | CASSIADRKSGYTF
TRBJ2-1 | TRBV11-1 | CASSFTGSPYNEQFF
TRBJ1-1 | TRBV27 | CASSSNYRGPAFF
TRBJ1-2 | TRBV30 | CAWSVPGSGYTF
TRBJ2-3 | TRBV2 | CASTLERGSDTQYF
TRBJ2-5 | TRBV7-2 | CASSPIRGQETQYF
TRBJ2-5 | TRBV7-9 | CASSQGQGVETQYF
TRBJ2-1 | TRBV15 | CATSSLAGGPHEQFF
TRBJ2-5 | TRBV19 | CASSTQGMGQPQETQYF
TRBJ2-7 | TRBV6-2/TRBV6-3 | CASSYSRQVSYEQYF
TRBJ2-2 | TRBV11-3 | CASSFRQGAGELFF
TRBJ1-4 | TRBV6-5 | CASTTSGMREKLFF
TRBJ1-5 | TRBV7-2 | CASSQSTASNQPQHF
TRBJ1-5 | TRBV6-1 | CASSEWGTQAQHF
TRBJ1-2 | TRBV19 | CASSNGINYGYTF
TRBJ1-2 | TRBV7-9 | CASSLGQGTRYGYTF
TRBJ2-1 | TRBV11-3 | CASSQRGGRDEQFF
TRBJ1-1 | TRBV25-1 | CASSETGDLNTEAFF
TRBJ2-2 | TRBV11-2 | CASSPRTGKTGELFF
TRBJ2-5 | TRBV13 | CASSRGRETQYF
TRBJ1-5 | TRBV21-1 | CASSAYRTADQPQHF
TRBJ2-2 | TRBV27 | CASSLGQTNTGELFF
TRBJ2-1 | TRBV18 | CASSLMDRTEQFF
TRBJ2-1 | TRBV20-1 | CSASLAGEQFF
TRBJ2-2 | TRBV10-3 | CAISDRDTRGELFF
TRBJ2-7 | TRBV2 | CASRVTGASYEQYF
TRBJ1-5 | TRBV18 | CASSRTQGYQPQHF
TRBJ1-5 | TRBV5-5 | CASTGGMGLSNQPQHF
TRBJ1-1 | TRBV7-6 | CASSLRGLLNTEAFF
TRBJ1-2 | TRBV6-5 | CASSRHPPYGYTF
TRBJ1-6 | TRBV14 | CASSAGQGISPLHF